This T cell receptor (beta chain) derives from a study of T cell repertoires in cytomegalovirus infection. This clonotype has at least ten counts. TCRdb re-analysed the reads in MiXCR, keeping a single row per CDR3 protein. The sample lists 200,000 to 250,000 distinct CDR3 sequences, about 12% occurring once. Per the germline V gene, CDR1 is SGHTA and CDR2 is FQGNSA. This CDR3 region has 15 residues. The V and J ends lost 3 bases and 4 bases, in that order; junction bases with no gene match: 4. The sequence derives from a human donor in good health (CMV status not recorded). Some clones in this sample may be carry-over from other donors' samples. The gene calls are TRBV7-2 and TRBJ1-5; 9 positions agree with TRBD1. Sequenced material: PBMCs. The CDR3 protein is CASSFLGQGNQPQHF. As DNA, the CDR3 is TGTGCCAGCAGCTTCCTGGGACAGGGAAATCAGCCCCAGCATTTT.